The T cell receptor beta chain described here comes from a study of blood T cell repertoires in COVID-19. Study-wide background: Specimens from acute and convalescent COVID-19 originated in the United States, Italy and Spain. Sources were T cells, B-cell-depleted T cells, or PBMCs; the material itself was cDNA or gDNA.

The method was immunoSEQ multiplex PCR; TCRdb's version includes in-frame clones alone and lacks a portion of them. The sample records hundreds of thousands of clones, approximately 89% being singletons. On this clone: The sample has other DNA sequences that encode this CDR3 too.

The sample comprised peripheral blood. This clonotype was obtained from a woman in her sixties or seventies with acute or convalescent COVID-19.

CDR3 sequence: CASSYTPGQGSEQYF. CDR3 in DNA: TGTGCCAGCAGCTATACTCCGGGACAGGGGAGCGAGCAGTACTTC. V and J are TRBV14 and TRBJ2-7, with 10 bases matching TRBD1. From germline, CDR1 is SGHDN and CDR2 FVKESK. The CDR3 sequence is 15 residues long. The V segment lost 5 bases and the J segment 6 bases; nucleotides outside the gene matches: 10.